What follows is one TCR beta chain and its context. The antigen is unknown. This same CDR3 is encoded by further DNA sequences in the sample. As for treatment: oral pan-JAK inhibitor, 5-10 mg twice daily. Extracted from the samples, RNA was reverse transcribed into cDNA to serve as the sequencing template. Assay: immunoSEQ multiplex PCR; the TCRdb copy retains only in-frame clones and omits some. Of 150,000 to 200,000 clones listed, over 55% are singletons. The source of the sample is a study of CD8+ T cells in alopecia areata. Study observations and caveats: Mouse data revealed clearer TCR sharing than patient data did, a gap possibly tied to HLA.

Trimming shortened V by 0 bases and J by 6 bases, and 5 bases separated the two germline ends. This CDR3 has 12 residues. CDR1 is GTSNPN, CDR2 SVGIG, per germline (reference sequence). The sequence derives from a human donor with alopecia areata. Sequences were derived from CD4+ T cells sorted from blood, sampled at week 24, from a patient treated with tofacitinib. The V and J genes are TRBV30 and TRBJ2-2; no definite D call. The CDR3 here is CAWSVGAGELFF. Written as DNA, the CDR3 is TGTGCCTGGAGTGTAGGAGCCGGGGAGCTGTTTTTT.